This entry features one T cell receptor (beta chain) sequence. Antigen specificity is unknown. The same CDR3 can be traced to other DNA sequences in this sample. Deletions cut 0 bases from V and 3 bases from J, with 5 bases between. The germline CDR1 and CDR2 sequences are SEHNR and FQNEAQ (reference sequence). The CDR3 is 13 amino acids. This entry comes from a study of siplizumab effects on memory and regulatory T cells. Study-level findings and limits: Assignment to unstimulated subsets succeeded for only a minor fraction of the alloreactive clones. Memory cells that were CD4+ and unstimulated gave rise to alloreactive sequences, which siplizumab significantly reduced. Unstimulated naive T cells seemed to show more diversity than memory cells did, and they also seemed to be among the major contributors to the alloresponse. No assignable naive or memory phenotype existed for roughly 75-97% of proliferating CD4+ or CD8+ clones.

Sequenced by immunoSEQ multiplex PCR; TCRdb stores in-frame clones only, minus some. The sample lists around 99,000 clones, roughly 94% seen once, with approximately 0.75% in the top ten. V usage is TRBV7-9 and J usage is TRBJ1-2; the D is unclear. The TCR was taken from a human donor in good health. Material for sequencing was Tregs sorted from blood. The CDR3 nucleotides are TGTGCCAGCAGCTTAGCCCGGGACTATGGCTACACCTTC. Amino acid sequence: CASSLARDYGYTF.